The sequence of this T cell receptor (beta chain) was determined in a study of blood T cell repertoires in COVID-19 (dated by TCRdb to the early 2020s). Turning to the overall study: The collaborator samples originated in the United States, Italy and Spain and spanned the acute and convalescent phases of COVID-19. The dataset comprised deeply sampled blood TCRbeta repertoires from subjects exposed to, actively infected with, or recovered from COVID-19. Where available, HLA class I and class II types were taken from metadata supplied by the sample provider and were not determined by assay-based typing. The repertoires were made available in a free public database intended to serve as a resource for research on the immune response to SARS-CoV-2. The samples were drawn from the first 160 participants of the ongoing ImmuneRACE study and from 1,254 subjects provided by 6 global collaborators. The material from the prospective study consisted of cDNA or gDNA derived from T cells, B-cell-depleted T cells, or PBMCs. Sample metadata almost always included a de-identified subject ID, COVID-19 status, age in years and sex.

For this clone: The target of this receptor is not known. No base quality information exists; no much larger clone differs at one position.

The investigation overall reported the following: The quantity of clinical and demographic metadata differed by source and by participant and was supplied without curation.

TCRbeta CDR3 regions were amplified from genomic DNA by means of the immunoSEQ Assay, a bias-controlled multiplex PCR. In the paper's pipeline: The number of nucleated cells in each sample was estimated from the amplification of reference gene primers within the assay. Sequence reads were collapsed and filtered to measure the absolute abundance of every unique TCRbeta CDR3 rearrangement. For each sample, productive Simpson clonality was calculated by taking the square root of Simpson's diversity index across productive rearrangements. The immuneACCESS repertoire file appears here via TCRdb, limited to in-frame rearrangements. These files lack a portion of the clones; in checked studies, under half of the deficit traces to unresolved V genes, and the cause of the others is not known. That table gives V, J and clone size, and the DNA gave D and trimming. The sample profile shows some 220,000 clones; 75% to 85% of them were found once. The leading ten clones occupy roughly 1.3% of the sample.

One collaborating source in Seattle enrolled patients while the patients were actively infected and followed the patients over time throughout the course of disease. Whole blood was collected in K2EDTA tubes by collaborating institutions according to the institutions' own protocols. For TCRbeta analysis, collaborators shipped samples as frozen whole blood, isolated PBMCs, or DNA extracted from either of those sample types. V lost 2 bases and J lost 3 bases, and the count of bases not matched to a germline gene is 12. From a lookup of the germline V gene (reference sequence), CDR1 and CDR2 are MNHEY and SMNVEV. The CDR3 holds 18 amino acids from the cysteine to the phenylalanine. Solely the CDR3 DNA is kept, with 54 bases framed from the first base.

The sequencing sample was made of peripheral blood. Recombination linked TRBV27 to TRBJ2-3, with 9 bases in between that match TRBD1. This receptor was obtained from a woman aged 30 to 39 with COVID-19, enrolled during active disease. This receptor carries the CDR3 CASSLGGQGRVKTDTQYF. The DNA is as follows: TGTGCCAGCAGTTTAGGGGGACAGGGTAGGGTCAAGACAGATACGCAGTATTTT.